The TCR beta chain under discussion was sequenced for a study of CD8 T cells in ankylosing spondylitis. Study findings and constraints: Some of the motif variants had earlier been found in reactive arthritis patients' fluid and blood. Peripheral blood samples showed relatively rare disease-linked clones, and these clones were CD8+. Seemingly distinctive of ankylosing spondylitis blood was a TCR beta motif formed by eight highly homologous variants. Enrichment of disease-linked clones was reportedly significant in matched ankylosing spondylitis synovial fluid.

V dropped 7 bases and J dropped 1 base, with 15 bases sitting between them. The CDR3 has 15 residues. From germline, CDR1 is SGHTA and CDR2 FQGNSA. A quantitative 5'-RACE method, one with molecular barcodes, was used to make TCR beta libraries. TCRdb reanalysed the 5' RACE reads using MiXCR and keeps one entry per CDR3 protein. The sample contains about 330,000 distinct CDR3 sequences, roughly 8% of which appear only once. At least ten counts were recorded for this clonotype. Antigen: not known. The sequence was obtained from a male donor with ankylosing spondylitis. The chain carries TRBV7-2 and TRBJ2-3, with a possible D match to TRBD2 (5 bases). The sample consisted of blood, either unsorted or a sorted T cell fraction (not recorded which). The CDR3 bases are TGTGCCAGCACCCAAGTGAGGGCCGGCACAGATACGCAGTATTTT. Translating gives CASTQVRAGTDTQYF.